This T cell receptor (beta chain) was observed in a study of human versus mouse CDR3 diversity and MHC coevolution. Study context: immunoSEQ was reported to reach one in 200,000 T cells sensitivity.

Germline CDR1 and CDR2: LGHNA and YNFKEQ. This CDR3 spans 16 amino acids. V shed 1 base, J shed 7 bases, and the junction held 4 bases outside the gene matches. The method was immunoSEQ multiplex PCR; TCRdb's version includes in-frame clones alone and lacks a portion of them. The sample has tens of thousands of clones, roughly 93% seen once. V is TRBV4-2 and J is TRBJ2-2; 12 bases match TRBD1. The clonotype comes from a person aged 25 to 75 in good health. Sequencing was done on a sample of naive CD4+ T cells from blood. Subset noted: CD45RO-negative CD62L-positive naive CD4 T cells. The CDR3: CASSQGGTGGFGELFF. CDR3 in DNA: TGTGCCAGCAGCCAAGGCGGGACAGGGGGCTTCGGGGAGCTGTTTTTT.